The text below deals with one TCR beta chain. The antigen it binds to is not known. The record has no base qualities; no much larger clone is one base away. The immunoSEQ Assay, a bias-controlled multiplex PCR, was used to amplify TCRbeta CDR3 regions from genomic DNA. The paper's processing steps were these. The number of nucleated cells in each sample was estimated from the amplification of reference gene primers within the assay. To quantify the absolute abundance of each unique TCRbeta CDR3 rearrangement, sequence reads were collapsed and filtered. For each sample, productive Simpson clonality was calculated as the square root of Simpson's diversity index across productive rearrangements. Entries here come from immuneACCESS through TCRdb and include only in-frame sequences with V and J called. Some clones fail to appear in such tables; in the studies checked, an unresolved V gene covers under half of the shortfall, and the cause of the remainder is unknown. That table supplies the V and J calls and clone size; D and trimming were determined from the DNA. The table for this sample lists under 250,000 clones; roughly 90% of them were counted only once. The ten largest clones capture 4.8% of the sample.

This specimen belongs to a study of blood T cell repertoires in COVID-19 (dated by TCRdb to the early 2020s). For context, the study as a whole: The collaborator samples originated in the United States, Italy and Spain and spanned the acute and convalescent phases of COVID-19. The material from the prospective study consisted of cDNA or gDNA derived from T cells, B-cell-depleted T cells, or PBMCs. Subjects who had been exposed to COVID-19, were actively infected with it, or had recovered from it provided the deeply sampled blood TCRbeta repertoires that made up the dataset. The repertoires were released in a freely available public database meant as a resource for research on the immune response to SARS-CoV-2. Samples came from the ongoing ImmuneRACE study (first 160 participants) plus 1,254 subjects from 6 global collaborators. Sample metadata almost always included a de-identified subject ID, COVID-19 status, age in years and sex. Where available, HLA class I and class II types were obtained from metadata supplied by the sample provider rather than from assay-based typing.

General findings and caveats noted by the study authors: Clinical and demographic metadata were provided uncurated, with the amount varying by source and participant.

The CDR3 goes from the cysteine to the phenylalanine over 14 residues. The kept DNA is CDR3 alone, 42 bases in frame from the first base. Between the V and J ends, shortened by 2 bases and 4 bases respectively, the junction contains 11 bases. The germline V gene gives CDR1 as MNHNS and CDR2 as SASEGT. Collaborating institutions collected whole blood in K2EDTA tubes following their own protocols. For TCRbeta analysis, collaborators shipped samples in one of three forms: frozen whole blood, isolated PBMCs, or DNA extracted from either of those sample types. The chain links TRBV6-1 with TRBJ1-2; TRBD1 is a possible D gene, resting on 5 matching bases. Sequencing used peripheral blood. This receptor was identified in a woman between 35 and 50 years old with acute or convalescent COVID-19. For the CDR3, the sequence is CASSESGTGYGYTF. Read as DNA, the sequence is TGTGCCAGCAGTGAAAGTGGAACAGGCTATGGCTACACCTTC.